These 7 T cell receptor beta chains were sequenced from one sample in a study of blood T cell repertoires in COVID-19. Some clones are missing from TCRdb's copy, which holds only in-frame ones; the method was immunoSEQ multiplex PCR. The repertoire holds under 65,000 clones, with 70% to 80% as singletons. Source material: PBMCs or T cells enriched from blood (not recorded which). These receptors were obtained from a woman aged 45-60 years with acute COVID-19.

This clone is medium-sized by share. At one end, the junction sequence differs from germline, possibly due to a read error. The chain recombines TRBV5-1 with TRBJ1-2, with D perhaps TRBD1 (5 bases). The CDR3 has 11 amino acids. Germline-derived CDR1 and CDR2 are SGHRS and YFSETQ. CDR3: CARSGGGGDTF. The CDR3 DNA reads TGCGCCCGCAGCGGCGGTGGGGGGGACACCTTC. Looking up the rest from reference TRBV5-1 and TRBJ1-2 gives the full variable domain: KAGVTQTPRYLIKTRGQQVTLSCSPISGHRSVSWYQQTPGQGLQFLFEYFSETQRNKGNFPGRFSGRQFSNSRSEMNVSTLELGDSALYLCARSGGGGDTFGSGTRLTVV.

The chain has TRBV15 and TRBJ2-3; D is possibly TRBD1 (6 bases). The V end was cut by 5 bases, the J end by 0 bases, with 18 bases between. Germline values: CDR1 LNHNV, CDR2 YYDKDF (reference sequence). The CDR3 is made up of 17 amino acids. CDR3 coding DNA: TGTGCCACCAGCGCTACAGGGATTGGAACTAGCACAGATACGCAGTATTTT. Its protein product is CATSATGIGTSTDTQYF.

The gene calls are TRBV29-1 and TRBJ1-2; no definite D call. The ends were cut back, 3 bases at V and 6 bases at J, with 8 bases in the middle. The length of the CDR3 is 11 residues. CDR1 SQVTM and CDR2 ANQGSEA come from the germline V gene. The CDR3: CSVDSPNGYTF. CDR3 nucleotide sequence: TGCAGCGTTGATTCCCCAAATGGCTACACCTTC.

The gene calls are TRBV3-1 (or the pseudogene TRBV3-2) and TRBJ1-5; no reliable D call. Trimming removed 4 bases from V and 0 bases from J, with 4 bases in between. Germline V gene sequence: CDR1 LGHDT, CDR2 YNNKEL (reference sequence). The CDR3 covers 13 residues. In DNA form, the CDR3 reads TGTGCCAGCAGCCTTAATAGCAATCAGCCCCAGCATTTT. Protein sequence: CASSLNSNQPQHF.

This clone was detected only a few times. CDR3 nucleotides: TGCGCCAGCAGTCAATCAACGGAGAGGAACACCATATATTTT. It translates to CASSQSTERNTIYF. V usage is TRBV23-1 and J usage is TRBJ1-3, with no clear D. TRBV23-1 is an open reading frame, and its role is uncertain. The ends were cut back, 0 bases at V and 7 bases at J, with 10 bases in the middle. CDR3 size: 14 residues.

The V gene is TRBV7-9, the J gene TRBJ1-3, with 9 bases matching TRBD1. Germline CDR1 reads SEHNR; CDR2 reads FQNEAQ (reference sequence). V gave up 11 bases and J gave up 2 bases; unmatched junction bases: 7. This CDR3 comprises 14 residues. The CDR3 loop reads CAGGQGQAGNTIYF. CDR3 DNA: TGTGCCGGAGGACAGGGGCAGGCTGGAAACACCATATATTTT.

V is TRBV11-3 and J is TRBJ1-2; D gene unclear. CDR1 and CDR2 (germline): SGHNT, YENEEA. The CDR3 spans 13 residues. V dropped 3 bases and J dropped 7 bases, with 12 bases sitting between them. As DNA, the CDR3 is TGTGCCAGCAGCTTGGAGGGTATAGGTGGCTACACCTTC. Protein product: CASSLEGIGGYTF.